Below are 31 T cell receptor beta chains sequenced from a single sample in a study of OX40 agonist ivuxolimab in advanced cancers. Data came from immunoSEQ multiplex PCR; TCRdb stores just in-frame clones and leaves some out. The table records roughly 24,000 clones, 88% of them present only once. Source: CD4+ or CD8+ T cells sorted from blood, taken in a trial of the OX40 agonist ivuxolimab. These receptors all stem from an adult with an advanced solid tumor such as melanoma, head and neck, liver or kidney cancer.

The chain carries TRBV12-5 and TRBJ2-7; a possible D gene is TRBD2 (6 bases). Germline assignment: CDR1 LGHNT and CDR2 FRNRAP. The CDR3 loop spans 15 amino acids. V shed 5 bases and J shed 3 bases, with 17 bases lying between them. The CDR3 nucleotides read TGTGCTAGTGGTCCGGGGGACGGATACCTCTACGAGCAGTACTTC. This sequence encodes CASGPGDGYLYEQYF. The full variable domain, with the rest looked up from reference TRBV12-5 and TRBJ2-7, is DARVTQTPRHKVTEMGQEVTMRCQPILGHNTVFWYRQTMMQGLELLAYFRNRAPLDDSGMPKDRFSAEMPDATLATLKIQPSEPRDSAVYFCASGPGDGYLYEQYFGPGTRLTVT.

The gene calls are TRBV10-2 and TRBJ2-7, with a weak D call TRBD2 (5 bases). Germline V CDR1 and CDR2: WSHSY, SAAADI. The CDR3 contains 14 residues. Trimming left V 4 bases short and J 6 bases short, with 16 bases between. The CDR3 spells CASSVSAATTEQYF. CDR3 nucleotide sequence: TGCGCCAGCAGTGTGTCGGCAGCGACTACCGAGCAGTACTTC.

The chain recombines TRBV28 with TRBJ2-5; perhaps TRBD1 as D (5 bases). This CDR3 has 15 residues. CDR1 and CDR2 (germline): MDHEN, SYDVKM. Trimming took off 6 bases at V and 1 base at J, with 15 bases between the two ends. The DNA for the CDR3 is TGTGCCAGCAGCATCGGCGTGGGGCTCCAAGAGACCCAGTACTTC. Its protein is CASSIGVGLQETQYF. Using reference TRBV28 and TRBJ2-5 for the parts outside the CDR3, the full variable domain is DVKVTQSSRYLVKRTGEKVFLECVQDMDHENMFWYRQDPGLGLRLIYFSYDVKMKEKGDIPEGYSVSREKKERFSLILESASTNQTSMYLCASSIGVGLQETQYFGPGTRLLVL.

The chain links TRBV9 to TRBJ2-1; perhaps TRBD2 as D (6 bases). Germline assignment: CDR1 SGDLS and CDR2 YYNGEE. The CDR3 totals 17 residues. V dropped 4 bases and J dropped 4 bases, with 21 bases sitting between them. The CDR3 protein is CASSPRPLGSGYNEQFF. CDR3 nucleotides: TGTGCCAGCAGCCCCCGTCCGCTGGGAAGCGGGTACAATGAGCAGTTCTTC.

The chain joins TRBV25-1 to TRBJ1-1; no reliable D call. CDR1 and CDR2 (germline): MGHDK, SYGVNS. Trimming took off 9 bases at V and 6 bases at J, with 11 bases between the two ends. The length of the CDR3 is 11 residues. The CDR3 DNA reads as TGTGCCAGTCAAGGGTTTGCTGAAGCTTTCTTT. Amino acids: CASQGFAEAFF.

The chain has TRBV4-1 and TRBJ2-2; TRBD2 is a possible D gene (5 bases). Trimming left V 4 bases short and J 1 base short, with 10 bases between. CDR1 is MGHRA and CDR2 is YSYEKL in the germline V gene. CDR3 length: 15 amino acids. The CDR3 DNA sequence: TGCGCCAGCAGCCCACAAGGGAGGAACACCGGGGAGCTGTTTTTT. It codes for CASSPQGRNTGELFF.

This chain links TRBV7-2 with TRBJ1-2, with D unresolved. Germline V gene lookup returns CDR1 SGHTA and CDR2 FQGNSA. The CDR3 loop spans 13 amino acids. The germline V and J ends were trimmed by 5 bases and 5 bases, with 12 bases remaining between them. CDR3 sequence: CASSLRPRYGYTF. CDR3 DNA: TGTGCCAGCAGCCTACGACCCCGGTATGGCTACACCTTC.

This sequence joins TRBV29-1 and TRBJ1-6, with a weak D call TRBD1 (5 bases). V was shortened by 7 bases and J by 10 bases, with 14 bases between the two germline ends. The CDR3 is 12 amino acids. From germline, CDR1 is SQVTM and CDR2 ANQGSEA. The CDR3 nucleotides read TGCAGCGGGGGGGATTTTGGCTCACCCCTCCACTTT. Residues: CSGGDFGSPLHF.

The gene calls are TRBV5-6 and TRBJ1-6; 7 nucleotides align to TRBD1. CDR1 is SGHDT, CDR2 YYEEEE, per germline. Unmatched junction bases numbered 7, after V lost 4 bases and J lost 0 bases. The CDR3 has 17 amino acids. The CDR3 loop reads CASSADRFDSYNSPLHF. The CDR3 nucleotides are TGTGCCAGCAGCGCGGACAGGTTCGACTCCTATAATTCACCCCTCCACTTT.

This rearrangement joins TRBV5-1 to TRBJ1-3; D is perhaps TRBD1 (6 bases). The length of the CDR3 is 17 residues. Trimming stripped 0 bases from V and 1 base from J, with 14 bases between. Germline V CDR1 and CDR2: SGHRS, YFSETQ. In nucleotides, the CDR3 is TGCGCCAGCAGCTTGGAGTTAACGGGGGCGTCTGGAAACACCATATATTTT. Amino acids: CASSLELTGASGNTIYF.

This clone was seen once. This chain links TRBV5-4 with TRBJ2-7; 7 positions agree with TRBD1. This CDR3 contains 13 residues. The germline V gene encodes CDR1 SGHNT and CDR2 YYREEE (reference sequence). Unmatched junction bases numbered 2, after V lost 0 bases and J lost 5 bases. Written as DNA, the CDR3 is TGTGCCAGCAGCTTGGCGGGGACAGACGAGCAGTACTTC. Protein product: CASSLAGTDEQYF.

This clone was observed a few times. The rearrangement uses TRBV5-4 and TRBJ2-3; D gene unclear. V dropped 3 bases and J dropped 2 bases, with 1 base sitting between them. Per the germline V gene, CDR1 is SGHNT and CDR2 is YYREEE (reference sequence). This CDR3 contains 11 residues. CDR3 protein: CASSSTDTQYF. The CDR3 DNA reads TGTGCCAGCAGCTCCACAGATACGCAGTATTTT.

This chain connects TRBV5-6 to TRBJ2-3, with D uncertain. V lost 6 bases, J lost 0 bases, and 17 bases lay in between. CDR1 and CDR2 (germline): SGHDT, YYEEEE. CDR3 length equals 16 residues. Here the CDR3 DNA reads TGTGCCAGCACCCACCTTGGCACCCGTAGCACAGATACGCAGTATTTT. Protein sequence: CASTHLGTRSTDTQYF.

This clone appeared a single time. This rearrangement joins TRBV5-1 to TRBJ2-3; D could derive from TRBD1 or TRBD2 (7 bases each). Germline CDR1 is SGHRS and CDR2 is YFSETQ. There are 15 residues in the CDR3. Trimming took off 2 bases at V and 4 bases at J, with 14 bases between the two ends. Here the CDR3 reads CASSLMSGGADTQYF. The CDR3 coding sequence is TGCGCCAGCAGCTTAATGTCAGGGGGGGCAGATACGCAGTATTTT.

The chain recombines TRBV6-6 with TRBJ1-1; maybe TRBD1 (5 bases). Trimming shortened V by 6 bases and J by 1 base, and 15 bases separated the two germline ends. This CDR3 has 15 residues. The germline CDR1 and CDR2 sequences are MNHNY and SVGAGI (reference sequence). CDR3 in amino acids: CASSLKGRGNTEAFF. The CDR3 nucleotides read TGTGCCAGCAGCCTTAAGGGACGGGGGAACACTGAAGCTTTCTTT.

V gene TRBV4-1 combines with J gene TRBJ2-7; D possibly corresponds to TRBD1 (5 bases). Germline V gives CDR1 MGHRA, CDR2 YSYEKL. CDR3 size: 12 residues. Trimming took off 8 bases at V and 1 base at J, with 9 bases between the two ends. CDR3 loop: CASGDSSYEQYF. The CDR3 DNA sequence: TGCGCCAGCGGAGACAGTTCCTACGAGCAGTACTTC.

The CDR3 bases are TGTGCCAGCAGGGAACCCCTCCCGGTCAATCAGCCCCAGCATTTT. Protein sequence: CASREPLPVNQPQHF. V usage is TRBV6-1 and J usage is TRBJ1-5; no clear D gene. This CDR3 is built from 15 residues. Trimming removed 6 bases from V and 3 bases from J, with 15 bases in between. The germline CDR1 and CDR2 sequences are MNHNS and SASEGT.

The DNA for the CDR3 is TGTGCCAGTAGTCGAAGGAACACCGGGGAGCTGTTTTTT. Protein sequence: CASSRRNTGELFF. The chain couples TRBV19 to TRBJ2-2; D gene unclear. The CDR3 consists of 13 residues. Trimming took 5 bases from V and 1 from J, leaving 5 bases between them. Germline CDR1 reads LNHDA; CDR2 reads SQIVND (reference sequence).

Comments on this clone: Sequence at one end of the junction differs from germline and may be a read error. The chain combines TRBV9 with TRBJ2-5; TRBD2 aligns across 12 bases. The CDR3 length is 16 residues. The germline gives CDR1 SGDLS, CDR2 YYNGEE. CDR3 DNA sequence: TGTGCCAGCAGCGGCGGTGGACTAGCGGGGTGGGAGACCCGGTACTTC. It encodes CASSGGGLAGWETRYF.

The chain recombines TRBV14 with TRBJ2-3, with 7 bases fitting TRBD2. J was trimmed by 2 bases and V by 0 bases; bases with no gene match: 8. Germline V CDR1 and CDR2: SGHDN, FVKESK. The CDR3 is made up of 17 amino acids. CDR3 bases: TGTGCCAGCAGCCAAGACCTGGGAGGGAGCGTCACAGATACGCAGTATTTT. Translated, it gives CASSQDLGGSVTDTQYF.

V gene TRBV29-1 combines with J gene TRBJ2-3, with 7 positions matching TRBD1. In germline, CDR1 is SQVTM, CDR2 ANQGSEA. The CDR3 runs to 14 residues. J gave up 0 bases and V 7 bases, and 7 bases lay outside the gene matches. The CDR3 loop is CSDKGQTSTDTQYF. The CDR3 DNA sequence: TGCAGCGACAAGGGACAGACCAGCACAGATACGCAGTATTTT.

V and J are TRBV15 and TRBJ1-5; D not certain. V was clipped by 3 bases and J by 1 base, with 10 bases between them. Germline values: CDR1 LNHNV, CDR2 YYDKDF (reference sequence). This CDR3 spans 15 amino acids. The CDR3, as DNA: TGTGCCACCAGCAGTCTAATGGTCAGCAATCAGCCCCAGCATTTT. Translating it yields CATSSLMVSNQPQHF.

The CDR3 sequence: CASSDVLGKDYGYTF. The CDR3 nucleotides read TGTGCCAGCAGCGACGTACTAGGCAAGGACTATGGCTACACCTTC. The V and J genes are TRBV11-2 and TRBJ1-2; D is uncertain. Trimming removed 5 bases at V and 3 bases at J, with 16 bases between. The germline CDR1 and CDR2 sequences are SGHAT and FQNNGV. This CDR3 has 15 residues.

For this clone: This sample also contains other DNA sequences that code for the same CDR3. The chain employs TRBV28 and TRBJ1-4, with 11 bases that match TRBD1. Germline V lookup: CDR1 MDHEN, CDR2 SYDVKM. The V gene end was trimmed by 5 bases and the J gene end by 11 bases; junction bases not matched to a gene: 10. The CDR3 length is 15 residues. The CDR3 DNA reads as TGTGCCAGCAGTGGGTCGGGACAGGGGGTAGGGAAACTGTTTTTT. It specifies CASSGSGQGVGKLFF. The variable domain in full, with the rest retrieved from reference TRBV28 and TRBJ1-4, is DVKVTQSSRYLVKRTGEKVFLECVQDMDHENMFWYRQDPGLGLRLIYFSYDVKMKEKGDIPEGYSVSREKKERFSLILESASTNQTSMYLCASSGSGQGVGKLFFGSGTQLSVL.

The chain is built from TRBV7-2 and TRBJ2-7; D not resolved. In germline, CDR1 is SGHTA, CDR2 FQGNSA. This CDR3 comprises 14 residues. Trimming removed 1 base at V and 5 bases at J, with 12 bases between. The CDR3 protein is CASSLGGKPHEQYF. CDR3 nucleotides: TGTGCCAGCAGCTTAGGTGGGAAGCCCCACGAGCAGTACTTC.

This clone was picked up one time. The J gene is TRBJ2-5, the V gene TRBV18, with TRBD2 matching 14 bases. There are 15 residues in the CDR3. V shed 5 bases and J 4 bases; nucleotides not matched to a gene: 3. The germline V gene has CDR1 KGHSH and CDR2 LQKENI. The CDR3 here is CASSSGLAGVETQYF. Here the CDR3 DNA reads TGTGCCAGCTCATCGGGACTAGCGGGGGTAGAGACCCAGTACTTC.

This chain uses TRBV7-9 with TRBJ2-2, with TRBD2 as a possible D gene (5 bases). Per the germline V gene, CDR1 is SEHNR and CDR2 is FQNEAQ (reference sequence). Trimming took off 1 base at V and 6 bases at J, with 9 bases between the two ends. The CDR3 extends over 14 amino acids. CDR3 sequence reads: CASSLDSEAGELFF. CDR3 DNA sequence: TGTGCCAGCAGCTTAGACTCGGAGGCCGGGGAGCTGTTTTTT.

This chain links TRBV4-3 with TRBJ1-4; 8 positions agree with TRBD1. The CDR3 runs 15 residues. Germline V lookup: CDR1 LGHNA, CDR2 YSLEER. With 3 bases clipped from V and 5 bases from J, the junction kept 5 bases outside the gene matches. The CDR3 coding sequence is TGCGCCAGCAGCCAGGGGACAGGAGGAAATGAAAAACTGTTTTTT. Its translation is CASSQGTGGNEKLFF.

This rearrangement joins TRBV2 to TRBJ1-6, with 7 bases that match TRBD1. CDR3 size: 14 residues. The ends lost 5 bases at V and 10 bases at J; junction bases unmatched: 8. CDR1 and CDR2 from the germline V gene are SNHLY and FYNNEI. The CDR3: CASSQQGMISPLHF. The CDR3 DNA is TGTGCCAGCAGTCAACAGGGGATGATCTCACCCCTCCACTTT.

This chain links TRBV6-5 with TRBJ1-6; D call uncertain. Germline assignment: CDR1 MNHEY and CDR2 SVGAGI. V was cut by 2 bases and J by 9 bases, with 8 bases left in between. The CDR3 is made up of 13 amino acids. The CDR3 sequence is CASSYGASSPLHF. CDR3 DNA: TGTGCCAGCAGTTACGGCGCTAGTTCACCCCTCCACTTT.

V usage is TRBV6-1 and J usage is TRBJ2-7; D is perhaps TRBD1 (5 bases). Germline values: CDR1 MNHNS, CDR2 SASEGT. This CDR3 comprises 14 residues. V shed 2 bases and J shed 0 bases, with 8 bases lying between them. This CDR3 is CASSEQGDSYEQYF. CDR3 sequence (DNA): TGTGCCAGCAGTGAACAAGGGGACTCCTACGAGCAGTACTTC.